Below are 8 T cell receptor beta chains sequenced from a single sample in a study of T cells in Graves' hyperthyroidism and ophthalmopathy. Template material for amplifying TCR beta CDR3 regions consisted of RNA transcripts. During a first-round RT-PCR of the TCR CDR3, the HTBI primer set was used. Each CDR3 protein gets one entry after TCRdb re-called the multiplex PCR reads with MiXCR. The sample records around 340,000 distinct CDR3 sequences, approximately 15% being singletons. What was sequenced was blood. These receptors were obtained from a man between 25 and 39 years old with Graves' hyperthyroidism.

The rearrangement links TRBV5-1 to TRBJ2-5, with D perhaps TRBD2 (5 bases). Between the trimmed V and J ends, which lost 9 bases and 2 bases, there was a span of 14 bases. Germline assignment: CDR1 SGHRS and CDR2 YFSETQ. The CDR3 runs 13 residues. CDR3 coding DNA: TGCGCCACCGGCTCGGGGAGTCAAGAGACCCAGTACTTC. Translation: CATGSGSQETQYF.

This clonotype was detected a few times. The chain links TRBV29-1 to TRBJ2-3; 10 bases agree with TRBD2. Germline CDR1 reads SQVTM; CDR2 reads ANQGSEA. V lost 4 bases, J lost 5 bases, and 6 bases stayed unmatched. The CDR3 sequence is 14 residues long. The CDR3 bases are TGCAGCGTTGGGCTAGCGGGAGTCATAGATACGCAGTATTTT. Protein sequence: CSVGLAGVIDTQYF.

The chain joins TRBV15 to TRBJ1-6; D might be TRBD1 (6 bases). Trimming left V 3 bases short and J 10 bases short, with 13 bases between. The length of the CDR3 is 14 residues. Per the germline V gene, CDR1 is LNHNV and CDR2 is YYDKDF (reference sequence). CDR3 DNA: TGTGCCACCAGCAGTCAAGGGGGGAACTCACCCCTCCACTTT. Translated, it gives CATSSQGGNSPLHF.

The chain links TRBV5-1 to TRBJ1-6; 8 bases map to TRBD1. Trimming removed 1 base from V and 4 bases from J; junction bases left unmatched: 1. The CDR3 spans 15 residues. The germline CDR1 and CDR2 sequences are SGHRS and YFSETQ. For the CDR3, the DNA is TGCGCCAGCAGCTTGACAGGGGGATATAATTCACCCCTCCACTTT. Its protein is CASSLTGGYNSPLHF.

This clonotype was counted many times. The CDR3 region is CASSDLPASYEQYF. For the CDR3, the DNA is TGTGCCAGCAGTGATTTGCCGGCCTCCTACGAGCAGTACTTC. The V and J genes are TRBV6-1 and TRBJ2-7; D is unclear. Germline V lookup: CDR1 MNHNS, CDR2 SASEGT. V was cut by 3 bases and J by 0 bases, with 9 bases left in between. This CDR3 is 14 amino acids long.

This clonotype was counted only a few times. The CDR3 sequence is CASTPDHGGAGELFF. The CDR3 nucleotides are TGTGCCAGCACTCCGGACCATGGCGGTGCCGGGGAGCTGTTTTTT. The rearrangement links TRBV6-1 to TRBJ2-2; D remains ambiguous. CDR3 length: 15 amino acids. V gave up 7 bases and J gave up 6 bases, with 18 bases separating them. The V gene's germline CDR1 is MNHNS and CDR2 SASEGT.

This clonotype came up many times. DNA of the CDR3: TGTGCCAGCAGCTTGGGGGCGGGAGGAGGGTACGAGCAGTACTTC. It encodes CASSLGAGGGYEQYF. This chain joins TRBV13 and TRBJ2-7; 8 bases agree with TRBD2. Losses at the gene ends were 3 bases for V and 4 bases for J; bases not matched to a gene: 8. CDR3 length: 15 residues. The germline gives CDR1 PRHDT, CDR2 FYEKMQ (reference sequence).

Comment on this clonotype: This may be a read error: a much more frequent sequence differs by one nucleotide. The chain employs TRBV20-1 and TRBJ2-1, with TRBD2 matching 7 bases. The CDR3 runs 11 residues. The germline V gene encodes CDR1 DFQATT and CDR2 SNEGSKA (reference sequence). V lost 6 bases and J lost 9; bases outside the gene matches: 5. CDR3 DNA sequence: TGCAGTGCCCGCGGGAGCCCTGAGCAGTTCTTC. It codes for CSARGSPEQFF.